The clone carrying this T cell receptor beta chain appeared many times. V was shortened by 4 bases and J by 5 bases, with 16 bases between the two germline ends. CDR1 and CDR2 from the germline V gene are SGHAT and FQNNGV. The CDR3 totals 15 residues. Only in-frame clones appear in the TCRdb table, and some are missing; sequencing was by immunoSEQ multiplex PCR. Of about 82,000 clones listed, around four fifths are singletons. This entry comes from a study of OX40 agonist ivuxolimab in advanced cancers. The receptor was isolated from an adult with an advanced solid tumor such as melanoma, head and neck, liver or kidney cancer. Material: CD4+ or CD8+ T cells sorted from blood, obtained in a trial of the OX40 agonist ivuxolimab. This chain uses TRBV11-2 with TRBJ2-3; D is perhaps TRBD1 or TRBD2 (5 bases each). CDR3 nucleotide sequence: TGTGCCAGCAGCTCATATCGGGGCAGAGGAGATACGCAGTATTTT. This codes for CASSSYRGRGDTQYF.